These 7 T cell receptor beta chains originate from one sample sequenced in a study of cytomegalovirus exposure and HLA in healthy donors. PCR used 60 Vbeta primers and 13 Jbeta primers. The method was immunoSEQ multiplex PCR; TCRdb's version includes in-frame clones alone and lacks a portion of them. Here the sample spans nearly 100,000 clones, roughly a tenth being singletons. Specimen: PBMCs. Receptors originate from a man aged 45-60 years in good health and CMV-seropositive.

This clone was counted a few times. The rearrangement joins TRBV19 to TRBJ2-4, with D possibly TRBD2 on 6 matching bases. The CDR3 is 16 amino acids. Germline V CDR1 and CDR2: LNHDA, SQIVND (reference sequence). Trimming stripped 0 bases from V and 3 bases from J, with 12 bases between. The CDR3 bases are TGTGCCAGTAGTATAGAGGGACTCCGAGTCAAAAACATTCAGTACTTC. It codes for CASSIEGLRVKNIQYF.

This clone was counted between two and nine times. Other DNA sequences in this specimen translate into the identical CDR3. The V gene is TRBV28, the J gene TRBJ1-5; 7 positions agree with TRBD1. V was clipped by 3 bases and J by 2 bases; unmatched bases: 1. CDR3 length: 14 amino acids. Germline CDR1 and CDR2: MDHEN and SYDVKM. The CDR3 reads CASSFGTGNQPQHF. CDR3 DNA sequence: TGTGCCAGCAGTTTCGGGACAGGCAATCAGCCCCAGCATTTT.

The chain joins TRBV11-2 to TRBJ1-2; tentative D call: TRBD1 (5 bases). The CDR3 consists of 17 residues. CDR1 SGHAT and CDR2 FQNNGV come from the germline V gene. V lost 5 bases and J lost 6, with 25 bases in between. The CDR3 spells CASSPPRGGLRVNGYTF. In DNA form, the CDR3 reads TGTGCCAGCAGCCCCCCCAGAGGAGGGCTCAGGGTGAATGGCTACACCTTC.

In its sample, this clone was seen a few times. The chain carries TRBV5-6 and TRBJ2-5; no firm D call. CDR3 size: 14 residues. V shed 0 bases and J shed 2 bases, with 8 bases lying between them. Germline-derived CDR1 and CDR2 are SGHDT and YYEEEE. The CDR3 protein is CASSLGRIQETQYF. The CDR3 DNA reads TGTGCCAGCAGCTTGGGGCGGATTCAAGAGACCCAGTACTTC.

This clone was picked up a small number of times. The V call is TRBV13, the J call TRBJ2-5; 14 nucleotides match TRBD2. V lost 1 base to trimming and J lost 5 bases; unmatched junction nucleotides: 15. The CDR3 sequence is 20 residues long. Germline values: CDR1 PRHDT, CDR2 FYEKMQ (reference sequence). The CDR3: CASSLAAGLAGGRYAETQYF. For the CDR3, the DNA is TGTGCCAGCAGCTTAGCCGCAGGACTAGCGGGAGGCCGGTACGCGGAGACCCAGTACTTC.

The chain couples TRBV10-3 to TRBJ2-1; D not resolved. The germline V gene encodes CDR1 ENHRY and CDR2 SYGVKD. V lost 6 bases and J lost 8, with 11 bases in between. This CDR3 spans 12 amino acids. The CDR3 sequence is CAISLTSDEQFF. CDR3 sequence (DNA): TGTGCCATCAGCCTTACTTCGGATGAGCAGTTCTTC.

The table lists this clone with a few counts. The rearrangement uses TRBV7-6 and TRBJ1-4, with 9 bases that match TRBD1. Germline lookup yields CDR1 SGHVS and CDR2 FNYEAQ. J gave up 6 bases and V 5 bases, and 7 bases lay outside the gene matches. The CDR3 length is 15 residues. The CDR3 spells CASSKPGQGYEKLFF. As DNA, the CDR3 is TGTGCCAGCAGCAAACCGGGACAGGGTTATGAAAAACTGTTTTTT.